A selection of T cell receptor beta chains follows, all from one sample in a study of graft-versus-host responses after intestinal transplantation. TCRdb's copy holds only in-frame clones and misses some; the assay was immunoSEQ multiplex PCR. The sample lists about 97,000 clones, approximately 90% occurring once. The sequencing used PBMCs, collected roughly 68 weeks after intestinal transplant. Receptor source: a human patient who received an intestinal transplant, so some T cells may come from the graft donor. Both conserved end residues are part of each CDR3. Each record gives: V gene, J gene, D gene, clone size, CDR3 protein, CDR3 DNA. A D gene is named only where the DNA matches it firmly. Clone sizes are given selectively: once, few, many, or a class where the clone is expanded.

V: TRBV12-1; J: TRBJ2-7; D: .; size: .; CDR3: CASSSRRLSYEQYF; DNA: TGTGCCAGCAGCTCCAGACGCCTCTCCTACGAGCAGTACTTC
V: TRBV7-9; J: TRBJ2-2; D: TRBD1; size: .; CDR3: CASSPGQGTRELFF; DNA: TGTGCCAGCAGCCCAGGACAGGGAACCAGGGAGCTGTTTTTT
V: TRBV5-4; J: TRBJ2-5; D: .; size: .; CDR3: CASSLRGGVQETQYF; DNA: TGTGCCAGCAGCTTGCGGGGCGGGGTCCAAGAGACCCAGTACTTC
V: TRBV4-2; J: TRBJ1-1; D: .; size: .; CDR3: CASSPGLVGNTEAFF; DNA: TGTGCCAGCAGCCCAGGATTAGTGGGGAACACTGAAGCTTTCTTT
V: TRBV6-4; J: TRBJ2-6; D: .; size: .; CDR3: CASSDSHSGANVLTF; DNA: TGTGCCAGCAGTGACTCGCACTCTGGGGCCAACGTCCTGACTTTC
V: TRBV6-5; J: TRBJ2-7; D: TRBD1; size: .; CDR3: CASRGQPDYEQYF; DNA: TGTGCCAGCAGGGGACAGCCCGACTACGAGCAGTACTTC
V: TRBV19; J: TRBJ2-1; D: .; size: once; CDR3: CASSMGGYNEQFF; DNA: TGTGCCAGTAGTATGGGGGGATACAATGAGCAGTTCTTC
V: TRBV6-5; J: TRBJ2-7; D: .; size: .; CDR3: CASSRHRTYEQYF; DNA: TGTGCCAGCAGTCGACACAGGACCTACGAGCAGTACTTC
V: TRBV19; J: TRBJ1-4; D: .; size: .; CDR3: CASSIEGGSGKKLFF; DNA: TGTGCCAGTAGTATAGAGGGCGGTTCGGGGAAAAAACTGTTTTTT
V: TRBV7-3; J: TRBJ2-3; D: .; size: .; CDR3: CASSLYNGGTDTQYF; DNA: TGTGCCAGCAGCTTATATAACGGAGGCACAGATACGCAGTATTTT
V: TRBV18; J: TRBJ1-6; D: .; size: once; CDR3: CASSSGTDNSPLHF; DNA: TGTGCCAGCTCATCCGGGACGGATAATTCACCCCTCCACTTT
V: TRBV7-2; J: TRBJ2-2; D: .; size: .; CDR3: CASSKDRNTGELFF; DNA: TGTGCCAGCAGCAAGGACAGGAACACCGGGGAGCTGTTTTTT
V: TRBV27; J: TRBJ2-7; D: .; size: .; CDR3: CASSFQGPYEQYF; DNA: TGTGCCAGCAGTTTTCAGGGCCCCTACGAGCAGTACTTC
V: TRBV19; J: TRBJ1-2; D: TRBD1; size: few; CDR3: CASSEGQGDYGYTF; DNA: TGTGCCAGTAGTGAGGGACAGGGTGACTATGGCTACACCTTC
V: TRBV6-1; J: TRBJ1-2; D: .; size: few; CDR3: CASSEEGGNYGYTF; DNA: TGTGCCAGCAGTGAAGAGGGAGGGAACTATGGCTACACCTTC
V: TRBV5-1; J: TRBJ2-1; D: TRBD2; size: .; CDR3: CASSPSGGASNEQFF; DNA: TGCGCCAGCAGCCCCAGCGGGGGGGCCTCCAATGAGCAGTTCTTC
V: TRBV5-8; J: TRBJ1-2; D: .; size: .; CDR3: CASSPLVGVHGYTF; DNA: TGTGCCAGCAGCCCCCTGGTAGGGGTTCATGGCTACACCTTC
V: TRBV6-6; J: TRBJ2-5; D: .; size: .; CDR3: CASSSGMWSQETQYF; DNA: TGTGCCAGCAGTTCCGGGATGTGGAGCCAAGAGACCCAGTACTTC
V: TRBV5-8; J: TRBJ2-6; D: .; size: few; CDR3: CASSLTGSGANVLTF; DNA: TGTGCCAGCAGCTTGACAGGGAGTGGGGCCAACGTCCTGACTTTC
V: TRBV6-1; J: TRBJ2-7; D: .; size: .; CDR3: CASSDQGWSYEQYF; DNA: TGTGCCAGCAGTGATCAGGGGTGGTCCTACGAGCAGTACTTC
V: TRBV6-5; J: TRBJ2-3; D: .; size: once; CDR3: CASSYSGPGVSDTQYF; DNA: TGTGCCAGCAGTTACTCGGGGCCAGGAGTTTCCGATACGCAGTATTTT
V: TRBV29-1; J: TRBJ2-1; D: TRBD1; size: .; CDR3: CIATGTGLYNEQFF; DNA: TGCATCGCCACGGGGACAGGGCTTTACAATGAGCAGTTCTTC
V: TRBV9; J: TRBJ2-3; D: .; size: .; CDR3: CASSVDPGLSTDTQYF; DNA: TGTGCCAGCAGCGTAGACCCGGGACTTAGCACAGATACGCAGTATTTT
V: TRBV9; J: TRBJ2-3; D: .; size: .; CDR3: CASSPPTYSADTQYF; DNA: TGTGCCAGCAGCCCGCCGACCTACTCGGCCGATACGCAGTATTTT
V: TRBV5-1; J: TRBJ1-1; D: .; size: .; CDR3: CASSFAGVGNTEAFF; DNA: TGCGCCAGCAGCTTCGCAGGGGTAGGGAACACTGAAGCTTTCTTT
V: TRBV6-4; J: TRBJ2-3; D: .; size: .; CDR3: CASSDSESTDTQYF; DNA: TGTGCCAGCAGTGACTCGGAGAGTACAGATACGCAGTATTTT
V: TRBV19; J: TRBJ2-3; D: .; size: .; CDR3: CASSIGGQHTDTQYF; DNA: TGTGCCAGTAGTATCGGTGGGCAGCACACAGATACGCAGTATTTT
V: TRBV6-4; J: TRBJ1-2; D: TRBD1; size: .; CDR3: CASSDSKPTWDRGRGGYTF; DNA: TGTGCCAGCAGTGACTCAAAACCCACCTGGGACAGGGGGCGCGGGGGCTACACCTTC